The following is a TCR beta chain sequence with its context. Its target is not known. These data belong to a study of CD8+CD57+ T cells in acquired aplastic anemia. Across the whole study: On average, sorted CD4+ and CD8+ cells gave 3 to 3.5 ug of DNA. General study findings and limits: Significant differences in CD8+ Simpson's diversity were not observed between patients and controls. Overlap between patients and controls comprised roughly 30 CD8+ CDR3 sequences.

Germline V gene sequence: CDR1 SEHNR, CDR2 FQNEAQ (reference sequence). V was clipped by 11 bases and J by 5 bases, with 21 bases between them. This CDR3 has 14 amino acids. Genomic DNA acted as the template from which TCR beta VDJ combination and CDR3 sequence profiling were carried out. Via MiXCR, TCRdb re-called the reads, giving one row per CDR3 protein. The sample shows 150,000 to 200,000 distinct CDR3 sequences, 64% of them seen only once. This TCR was recovered from a human donor with severe aplastic anemia or a healthy control (not recorded which). Specimen: sorted CD4+, CD8+, or CD8+CD57+ T cells (not recorded which) from PBMCs. The gene calls are TRBV7-9 and TRBJ2-5; the D gene is possibly TRBD2 (5 bases). The CDR3 spells CAVPRENHVETQYF. CDR3 bases: TGTGCCGTCCCCCGGGAAAACCACGTTGAGACCCAGTACTTC. Variable domain in full (rest from reference TRBV7-9 and TRBJ2-5): DTGVSQNPRHKITKRGQNVTFRCDPISEHNRLYWYRQTLGQGPEFLTYFQNEAQLEKSRLLSDRFSAERPKGSFSTLEIQRTEQGDSAMYLCAVPRENHVETQYFGPGTRLLVL.